Listed here is a single T cell receptor (beta chain). Profiling relied on immunoSEQ multiplex PCR, and the TCRdb table lists in-frame clones only, not all of them. The profile shows approximately 220,000 clones, less than 90% of them singletons. This record belongs to a study of blood T cell repertoires in COVID-19. This sequence originates from a woman aged 55-70 years who had recovered from COVID-19. The sample taken for sequencing was peripheral blood.

The CDR3, as DNA: TGTGCCAGCAGGTCCGACAGCCTTCAGTACTTC. Its translation: CASRSDSLQYF. The gene calls are TRBV2 and TRBJ2-4; D perhaps matches TRBD1 (5 bases). With 6 bases removed from V and 11 bases from J, the gap between germline ends came to 11 bases. This CDR3 region has 11 residues. Per germline, CDR1 SNHLY and CDR2 FYNNEI.